This T cell receptor (beta chain) was captured in a study of OX40 agonist ivuxolimab in advanced cancers. Some clones are missing from TCRdb's copy, which holds only in-frame ones; the method was immunoSEQ multiplex PCR. This sample has tens of thousands of clones, with approximately 83% found just once. This CDR3 has 16 amino acids. V shed 4 bases and J 6 bases; nucleotides not matched to a gene: 9. Looked up from germline, CDR1 is MGHRA and CDR2 is YSYEKL. This clone is medium-sized by share. The sample was CD4+ or CD8+ T cells sorted from blood, taken in a trial of the OX40 agonist ivuxolimab. The chain couples TRBV4-1 to TRBJ2-1; 10 bases are a match to TRBD2. The sequence came from an adult with an advanced solid tumor such as melanoma, head and neck, liver or kidney cancer. CDR3 bases: TGCGCCAGCAGCCCCGAGGTAGCGGGAGGCGTCAATGAGCAGTTCTTC. Protein product: CASSPEVAGGVNEQFF.